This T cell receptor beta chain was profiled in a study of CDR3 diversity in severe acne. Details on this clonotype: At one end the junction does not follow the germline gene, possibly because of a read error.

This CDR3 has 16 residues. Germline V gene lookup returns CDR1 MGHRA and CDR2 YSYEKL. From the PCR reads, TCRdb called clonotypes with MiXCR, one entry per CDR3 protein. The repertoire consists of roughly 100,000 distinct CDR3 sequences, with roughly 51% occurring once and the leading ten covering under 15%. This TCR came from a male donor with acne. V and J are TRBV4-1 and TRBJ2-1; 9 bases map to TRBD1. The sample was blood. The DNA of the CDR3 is TGCGTCAGCAGCCAAGAAGGGACAGGGCTCCACAATAAGCAGTTCTTC. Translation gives CVSSQEGTGLHNKQFF.